This TCR beta chain was retrieved from a study of prognosis after radiotherapy for stage I lung cancer. CDR3 of TCR beta was amplified from genomic DNA via a two-round multiplex PCR. Used in first-round PCR were primers specific to each TRBV and TRBJ gene. TCRdb ran MiXCR on the multiplex PCR reads and lists one entry per CDR3 protein. The table records approximately 17,000 distinct CDR3 sequences, roughly two fifths of them present only once. This clonotype is medium-sized. This clonotype was obtained from a donor aged 50 or older with non-small cell lung cancer. The sequences come from PBMCs, collected before or after stereotactic body radiation therapy (not recorded which).

CDR3 region: CASSLGQGAGELFF. CDR3 in DNA: TGTGCCAGCAGTTTGGGACAGGGGGCCGGGGAGCTGTTTTTT. The genes are TRBV28 and TRBJ2-2; 11 nucleotides align to TRBD1. The CDR3 extends over 14 amino acids. Germline trimming cut 3 bases from V and 6 bases from J; bases unmatched to any gene: 0. Per germline, CDR1 MDHEN and CDR2 SYDVKM.